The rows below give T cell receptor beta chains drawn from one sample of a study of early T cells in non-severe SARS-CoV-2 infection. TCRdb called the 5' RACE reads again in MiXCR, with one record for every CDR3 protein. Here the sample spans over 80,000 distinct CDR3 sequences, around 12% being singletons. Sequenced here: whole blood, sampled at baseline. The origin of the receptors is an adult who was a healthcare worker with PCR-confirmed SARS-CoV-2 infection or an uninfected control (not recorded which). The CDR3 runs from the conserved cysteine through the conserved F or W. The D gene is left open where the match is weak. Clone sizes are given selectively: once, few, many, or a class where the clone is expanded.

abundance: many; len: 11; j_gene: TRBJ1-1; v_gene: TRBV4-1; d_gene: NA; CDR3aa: CASSQERRAFF; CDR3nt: TGCGCCAGCAGCCAAGAAAGAAGAGCTTTCTTT
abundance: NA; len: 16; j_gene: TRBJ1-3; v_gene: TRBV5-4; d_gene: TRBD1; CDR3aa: CASSLGQGAPGNTIYF; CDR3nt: TGTGCCAGCAGCTTGGGACAGGGGGCGCCTGGAAACACCATATATTTT
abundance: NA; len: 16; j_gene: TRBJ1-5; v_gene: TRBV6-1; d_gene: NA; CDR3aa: CASSEQRDRTYQPQHF; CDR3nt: TGTGCCAGCAGTGAGCAGAGAGACAGGACCTATCAGCCCCAGCATTTT
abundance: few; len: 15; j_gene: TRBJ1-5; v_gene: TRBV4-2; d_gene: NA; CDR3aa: CASSQDSRGNQPQHF; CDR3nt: TGTGCCAGCAGCCAAGATAGCAGGGGAAATCAGCCCCAGCATTTT
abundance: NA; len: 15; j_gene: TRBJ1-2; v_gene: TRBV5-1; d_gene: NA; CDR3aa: CASSLDHTEKYGYTF; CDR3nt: TGCGCCAGCAGCTTGGACCACACGGAAAAGTATGGCTACACCTTC
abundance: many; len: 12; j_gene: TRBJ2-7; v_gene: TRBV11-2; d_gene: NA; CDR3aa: CASSLVASEQYF; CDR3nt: TGTGCCAGCAGCCTGGTCGCTAGCGAGCAGTACTTC
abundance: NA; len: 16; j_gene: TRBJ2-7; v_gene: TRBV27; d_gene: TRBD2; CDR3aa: CASSSLWVAGVDEQYF; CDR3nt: TGTGCCAGCAGTTCCTTGTGGGTAGCGGGAGTTGACGAGCAGTACTTC
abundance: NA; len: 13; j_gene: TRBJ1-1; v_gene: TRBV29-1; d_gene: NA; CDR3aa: CSVADTGILEAFF; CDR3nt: TGCAGCGTTGCCGATACAGGGATTCTTGAAGCTTTCTTT
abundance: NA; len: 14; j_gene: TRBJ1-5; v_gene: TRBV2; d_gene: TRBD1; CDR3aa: CASGQGASNQPQHF; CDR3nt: TGTGCCAGCGGACAGGGGGCTAGCAATCAGCCCCAGCATTTT
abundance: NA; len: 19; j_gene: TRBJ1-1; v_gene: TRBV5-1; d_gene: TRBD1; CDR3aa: CASSLRAFRDRAMRTEAFF; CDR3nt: TGCGCCAGCAGCTTACGAGCATTCCGGGACAGGGCTATGAGGACTGAAGCTTTCTTT
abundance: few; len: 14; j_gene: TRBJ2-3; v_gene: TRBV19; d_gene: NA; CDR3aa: CASSPLRAADTQYF; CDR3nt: TGTGCCAGTAGTCCCTTAAGGGCCGCAGATACGCAGTATTTT
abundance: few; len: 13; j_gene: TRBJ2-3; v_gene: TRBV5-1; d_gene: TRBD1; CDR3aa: CASHRGRTDTQYF; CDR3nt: TGCGCCAGCCACAGGGGAAGGACAGATACGCAGTATTTT
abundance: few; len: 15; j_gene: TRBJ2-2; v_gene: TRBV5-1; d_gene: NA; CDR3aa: CASSPGLLSTGELFF; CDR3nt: TGCGCCAGCAGCCCGGGACTCCTAAGCACCGGGGAGCTGTTTTTT
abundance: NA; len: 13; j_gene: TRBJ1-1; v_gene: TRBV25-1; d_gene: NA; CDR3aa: CASSNGGNTEAFF; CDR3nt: TGTGCCAGCAGTAACGGAGGGAACACTGAAGCTTTCTTT
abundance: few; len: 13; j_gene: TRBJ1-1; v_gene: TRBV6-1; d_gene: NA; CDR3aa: CASNTGLNTEAFF; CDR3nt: TGTGCCAGCAATACAGGACTGAACACTGAAGCTTTCTTT
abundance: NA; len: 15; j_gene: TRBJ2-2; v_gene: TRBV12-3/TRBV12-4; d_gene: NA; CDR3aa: CASSLDTSPGGELFF; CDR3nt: TGTGCCAGCAGTTTAGACACCTCCCCCGGCGGGGAGCTGTTTTTT
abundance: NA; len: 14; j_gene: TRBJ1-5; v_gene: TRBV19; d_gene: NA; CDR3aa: CASSIASLDQPQHF; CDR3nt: TGTGCCAGTAGTATAGCCAGCCTTGATCAGCCCCAGCATTTT
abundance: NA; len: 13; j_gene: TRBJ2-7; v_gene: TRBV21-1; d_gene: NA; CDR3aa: CASSKKDPYEQYF; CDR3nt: TGTGCCAGCAGCAAAAAGGACCCCTACGAGCAGTACTTC
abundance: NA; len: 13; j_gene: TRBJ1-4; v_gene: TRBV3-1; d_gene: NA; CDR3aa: CASSQMGQEKLFF; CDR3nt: TGTGCCAGCAGCCAAATGGGGCAGGAAAAACTGTTTTTT
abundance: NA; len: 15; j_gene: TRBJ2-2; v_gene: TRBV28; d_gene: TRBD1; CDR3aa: CASSPRTGVTGELFF; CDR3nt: TGTGCCAGCAGTCCACGGACAGGGGTCACCGGGGAGCTGTTTTTT
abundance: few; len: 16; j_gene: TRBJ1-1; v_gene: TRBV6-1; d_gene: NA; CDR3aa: CASSGNVGPTNTEAFF; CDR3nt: TGTGCCAGCAGTGGGAATGTCGGTCCTACGAACACTGAAGCTTTCTTT
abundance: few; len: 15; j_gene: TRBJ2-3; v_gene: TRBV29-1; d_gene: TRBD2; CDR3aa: CSGALAGASTDTQYF; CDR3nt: TGCAGCGGGGCCCTAGCGGGGGCCTCCACAGATACGCAGTATTTT
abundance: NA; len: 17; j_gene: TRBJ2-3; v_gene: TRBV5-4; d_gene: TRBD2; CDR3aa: CASSPGLAGVGTDTQYF; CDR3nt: TGTGCCAGCAGCCCTGGACTAGCGGGAGTAGGAACAGATACGCAGTATTTT
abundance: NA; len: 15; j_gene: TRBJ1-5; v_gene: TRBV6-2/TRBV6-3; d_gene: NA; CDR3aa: CASSYLQYSNQPQHF; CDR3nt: TGTGCCAGCAGTTATTTGCAGTATAGCAATCAGCCCCAGCATTTT
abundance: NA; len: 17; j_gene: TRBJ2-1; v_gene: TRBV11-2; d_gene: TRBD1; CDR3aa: CASSLPSGTVTYNEQFF; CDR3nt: TGTGCCAGCAGCTTACCCTCCGGGACAGTTACCTACAATGAGCAGTTCTTC
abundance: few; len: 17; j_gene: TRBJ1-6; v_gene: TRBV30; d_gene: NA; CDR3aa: CAWRGIQLSSYNSPLHF; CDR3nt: TGTGCCTGGAGAGGGATCCAGCTTAGCTCCTATAATTCACCCCTCCACTTT
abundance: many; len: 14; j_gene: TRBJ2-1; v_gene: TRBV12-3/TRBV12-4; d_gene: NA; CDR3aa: CASSPGPKSDEQFF; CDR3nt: TGTGCCAGCAGTCCGGGACCCAAATCGGATGAGCAGTTCTTC
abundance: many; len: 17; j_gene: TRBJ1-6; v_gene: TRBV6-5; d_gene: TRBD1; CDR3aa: CASSILDPDRGDSPLHF; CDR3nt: TGTGCCAGCAGTATACTAGATCCGGACAGGGGTGATTCACCCCTCCACTTT
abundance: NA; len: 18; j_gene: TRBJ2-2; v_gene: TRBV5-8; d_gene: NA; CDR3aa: CASSNGVSKAWNTGELFF; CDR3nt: TGTGCCAGCAGCAATGGGGTCAGCAAGGCGTGGAACACCGGGGAGCTGTTTTTT
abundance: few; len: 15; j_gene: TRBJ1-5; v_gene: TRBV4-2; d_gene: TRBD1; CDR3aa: CASSQGGQSNQPQHF; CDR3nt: TGTGCCAGCAGCCAAGGGGGACAGAGCAATCAGCCCCAGCATTTT
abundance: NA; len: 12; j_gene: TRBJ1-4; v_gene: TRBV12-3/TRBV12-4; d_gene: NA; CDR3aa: CASSPTFEKLFF; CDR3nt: TGTGCCAGCAGTCCCACCTTTGAAAAACTGTTTTTT
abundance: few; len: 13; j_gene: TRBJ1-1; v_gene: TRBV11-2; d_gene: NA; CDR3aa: CASSLARRSEAFF; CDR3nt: TGTGCCAGCAGCTTAGCGCGTCGATCTGAAGCTTTCTTT
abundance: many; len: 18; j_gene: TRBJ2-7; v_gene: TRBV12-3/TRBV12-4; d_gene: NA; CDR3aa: CASSFLKPTGPGSYEQYF; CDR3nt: TGTGCCAGCAGTTTCCTTAAACCCACAGGGCCCGGCTCCTACGAGCAGTACTTC
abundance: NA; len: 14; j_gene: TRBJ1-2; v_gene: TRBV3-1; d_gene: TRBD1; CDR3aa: CASSRGTGIYGYTF; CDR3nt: TGTGCCAGCAGCCGCGGGACAGGGATCTATGGCTACACCTTC
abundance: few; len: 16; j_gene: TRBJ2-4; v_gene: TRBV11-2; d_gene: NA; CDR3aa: CASSLVLTLAKNIQYF; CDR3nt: TGTGCCAGCAGCTTAGTCCTGACGCTAGCCAAAAACATTCAGTACTTC
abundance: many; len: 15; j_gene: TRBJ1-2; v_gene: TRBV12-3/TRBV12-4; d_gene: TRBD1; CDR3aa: CASRPPGQALYGYTF; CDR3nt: TGTGCCAGCAGACCCCCGGGACAGGCACTCTATGGCTACACCTTC
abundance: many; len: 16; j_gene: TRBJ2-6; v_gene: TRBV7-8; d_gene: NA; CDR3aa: CASSLDGAAGANVLTF; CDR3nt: TGTGCCAGCAGCTTAGACGGGGCGGCTGGGGCCAACGTCCTGACTTTC
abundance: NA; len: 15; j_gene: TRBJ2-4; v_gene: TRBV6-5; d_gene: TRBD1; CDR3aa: CASSPTTGGKNIQYF; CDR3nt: TGTGCCAGCAGTCCAACGACAGGGGGCAAAAACATTCAGTACTTC
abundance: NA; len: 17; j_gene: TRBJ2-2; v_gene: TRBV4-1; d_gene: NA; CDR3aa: CASSRSLGPRDTGELFF; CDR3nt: TGCGCCAGCAGCCGCTCGCTTGGCCCGAGGGACACCGGGGAGCTGTTTTTT
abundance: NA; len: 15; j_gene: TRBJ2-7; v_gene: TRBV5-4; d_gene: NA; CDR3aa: CASSLAGTPYYEQYF; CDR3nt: TGTGCCAGCAGCTTGGCCGGGACTCCTTACTACGAGCAGTACTTC
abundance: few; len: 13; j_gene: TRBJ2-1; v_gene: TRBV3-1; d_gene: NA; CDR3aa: CASSLRQLNEQFF; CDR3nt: TGTGCCAGCAGCCTCCGACAGTTAAATGAGCAGTTCTTC
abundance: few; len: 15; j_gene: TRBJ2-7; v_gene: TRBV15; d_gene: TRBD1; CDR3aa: CATSRDTGDPSEQYF; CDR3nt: TGTGCCACCAGCAGAGACACAGGGGACCCAAGCGAGCAGTACTTC
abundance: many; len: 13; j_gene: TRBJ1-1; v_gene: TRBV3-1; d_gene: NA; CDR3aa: CASSHALVGRAFF; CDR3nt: TGTGCCAGCAGCCATGCGCTGGTGGGGAGGGCTTTCTTT